The rows below give T cell receptor beta chains drawn from one sample of a study of PD-1 blockade in classical Hodgkin lymphoma. This table comes from immunoSEQ multiplex PCR, and its TCRdb copy is limited to in-frame clones, with some not included. The sample consists of about 25,000 clones, roughly 76% of them appearing once. The sequencing here drew on CD4+ T cells from blood, taken before the fourth cycle of nivolumab. The receptors were sampled from a human donor with classical Hodgkin lymphoma. CDR3s include the opening cysteine and the closing phenylalanine or tryptophan. Fields, in order: V gene, D gene, J gene, clone size, CDR3 protein, CDR3 DNA. A D gene is named only where the DNA matches it firmly. Rows give clone size only sometimes, using once, few, many, or a class for an expanded clone.

TRBV7-2	-	TRBJ2-7	-	CASSPGWANEQYF	TGTGCCAGCAGCCCGGGTTGGGCCAACGAGCAGTACTTC
TRBV7-6	-	TRBJ1-1	-	CASSSGPNTEAFF	TGTGCCAGCAGTTCCGGGCCAAACACTGAAGCTTTCTTT
TRBV6-5	-	TRBJ2-3	-	CASSWDHFTDTQYF	TGTGCCAGCAGCTGGGATCATTTCACAGATACGCAGTATTTT
TRBV28	-	TRBJ2-3	-	CASSSQADTQYF	TGTGCCAGCAGTTCACAGGCAGATACGCAGTATTTT
TRBV27	-	TRBJ2-2	-	CASSLVGWGAGTGELFF	TGTGCCAGCAGTTTGGTGGGTTGGGGGGCGGGGACCGGGGAGCTGTTTTTT
TRBV5-1	TRBD1	TRBJ1-1	few	CASSEGTGDMNTEAFF	TGCGCCAGCAGCGAGGGGACAGGGGATATGAACACTGAAGCTTTCTTT
TRBV11-3	-	TRBJ1-6	-	CASSRGGYSPLHF	TGTGCCAGCAGCCGGGGGGGGTATTCACCCCTCCACTTT
TRBV11-3	-	TRBJ1-5	-	CASSLEEGQPQHF	TGTGCCAGCAGCTTAGAGGAGGGTCAGCCCCAGCATTTT
TRBV28	-	TRBJ1-2	-	CASSFEGRGYGYTF	TGTGCCAGCAGTTTCGAGGGCAGGGGCTATGGCTACACCTTC
TRBV4-1	-	TRBJ1-1	-	CASSQEGEVSLAFF	TGCGCCAGCAGCCAAGAAGGAGAAGTGAGTTTAGCTTTCTTT
TRBV6-5	-	TRBJ2-7	-	CASSYRDVSYEQYF	TGTGCCAGCAGTTACCGCGACGTTTCCTACGAGCAGTACTTC